The 14 T cell receptor beta chains below come from one sample, sequenced in a study of cytomegalovirus exposure and HLA in healthy donors. This PCR relied on a set of 60 Vbeta primers and 13 Jbeta primers. Some clones are missing from TCRdb's copy, which holds only in-frame ones; the method was immunoSEQ multiplex PCR. The sample contains 200,000 to 250,000 clones, around 83% of which appear only once. Sequenced material: PBMCs. The receptors originated from a girl aged 2 to 10 in good health and CMV-seronegative.

This chain links TRBV6-6 with TRBJ2-7; the match to TRBD1 covers 7 bases. J lost 4 bases, V lost 11 bases, and 11 bases had no gene match. The CDR3 is 13 amino acids. CDR1 is MNHNY and CDR2 is SVGAGI in the germline V gene (reference sequence). CDR3: CASRTGQPYEQYF. CDR3 nucleotide sequence: TGTGCCTCCAGGACGGGACAGCCGTACGAGCAGTACTTC.

About this clone itself: The sample carries other DNA sequences with the same CDR3. The chain joins TRBV5-6 to TRBJ1-2; D unclear. CDR3 length: 12 amino acids. V was trimmed by 3 bases and J by 4 bases, leaving 7 bases between them. CDR1 SGHDT and CDR2 YYEEEE come from the germline V gene. The CDR3, as DNA: TGTGCCAGCAGCTCGGGAGGCTATGGCTACACCTTC. Translating gives CASSSGGYGYTF.

The rearrangement uses TRBV27 and TRBJ1-1; D remains ambiguous. Trimming pared 2 bases from V and 7 bases from J, leaving 14 bases between. Germline values: CDR1 MNHEY, CDR2 SMNVEV (reference sequence). CDR3 length: 14 residues. The chain's CDR3 is CASSLSRIIGEAFF. The CDR3 coding sequence is TGTGCCAGCAGTTTAAGCAGGATTATTGGTGAAGCTTTCTTT.

This clone has only a few counts. The genes are TRBV2 and TRBJ1-2, with D possibly TRBD1 on 5 matching bases. CDR1 is SNHLY, CDR2 FYNNEI, per germline. The V end was cut by 3 bases, the J end by 1 base, with 9 bases between. This CDR3 is 14 amino acids long. The CDR3 protein is CASSDRAYNYGYTF. The CDR3 nucleotides read TGTGCCAGCAGTGACAGGGCCTATAACTATGGCTACACCTTC.

The genes are TRBV19 and TRBJ2-3; 12 positions agree with TRBD2. The V segment lost 8 bases and the J segment 9 bases; nucleotides outside the gene matches: 9. Germline lookup yields CDR1 LNHDA and CDR2 SQIVND (reference sequence). The CDR3 is 14 residues long. Written as DNA, the CDR3 is TGTGCCAGTGGAACCGGGACTAGCGGGTCAACGCAGTATTTT. It encodes CASGTGTSGSTQYF.

This clone occurred a few times. The chain carries TRBV2 and TRBJ1-2; the D is unclear. The CDR3 has 12 residues. Looked up from germline, CDR1 is SNHLY and CDR2 is FYNNEI. Trimming took off 7 bases at V and 4 bases at J, with 10 bases between the two ends. The CDR3 reads CASKARGYGYTF. The DNA of the CDR3 is TGTGCCAGCAAAGCCCGGGGCTATGGCTACACCTTC.

This chain joins TRBV6-1 and TRBJ1-5, with 10 bases lining up with TRBD1. V trimming: 5 bases; J trimming: 6 bases; junction bases outside the gene matches: 7. The V gene's germline CDR1 is MNHNS and CDR2 SASEGT. The CDR3 runs 15 residues. The CDR3 bases are TGTGCCAGCAGTCGGACAGGGGGAAGCGTTCAGCCCCAGCATTTT. It translates to CASSRTGGSVQPQHF.

The chain employs TRBV7-2 and TRBJ2-6, with D perhaps matching TRBD1 (5 bases). CDR3 length: 17 residues. Trimming stripped 0 bases from V and 0 bases from J, with 9 bases between. Germline CDR1 reads SGHTA; CDR2 reads FQGNSA. This CDR3 is CASSLAGRGSGANVLTF. CDR3 sequence (DNA): TGTGCCAGCAGCTTAGCGGGAAGGGGCTCTGGGGCCAACGTCCTGACTTTC.

The V and J genes are TRBV5-4 and TRBJ2-6; perhaps TRBD2 as D (7 bases). CDR3 size: 16 residues. V was shortened by 4 bases and J by 4 bases, with 15 bases between the two germline ends. Germline CDR1 reads SGHNT; CDR2 reads YYREEE (reference sequence). The CDR3 region has the DNA TGTGCCAGCAGCGACCCACGGGGGGCCGGGGCCAACGTCCTGACTTTC. This codes for CASSDPRGAGANVLTF.

The chain has TRBV2 and TRBJ1-1; perhaps TRBD1 as D (5 bases). The CDR3 is made up of 14 amino acids. CDR1 and CDR2 (germline): SNHLY, FYNNEI. Trimming stripped 3 bases from V and 6 bases from J, with 14 bases between. CDR3 sequence (DNA): TGTGCCAGCAGTGACGGTGGGGCTCGGGCTGAAGCTTTCTTT. Its translation: CASSDGGARAEAFF.

This CDR3 reads CASSDGTSGGRGELFF. Written as DNA, the CDR3 is TGTGCCAGCAGTGACGGGACTAGCGGGGGACGCGGGGAGCTGTTTTTT. This rearrangement joins TRBV6-4 to TRBJ2-2; 14 bases map to TRBD2. V shed 2 bases, J shed 7 bases, and the junction held 3 bases outside the gene matches. CDR1 is MRHNA, CDR2 SNTAGT, per germline. The CDR3 totals 16 residues.

This sequence joins TRBV20-1 and TRBJ2-7; 9 bases agree with TRBD2. V was clipped by 5 bases and J by 4 bases; unmatched bases: 0. This CDR3 is 11 amino acids long. Per germline, CDR1 DFQATT and CDR2 SNEGSKA (reference sequence). The CDR3 region is CSAAGGYEQYF. CDR3 sequence (DNA): TGCAGTGCTGCGGGGGGGTACGAGCAGTACTTC.

This chain links TRBV25-1 with TRBJ2-7; 7 nucleotides agree with TRBD1. The CDR3 is made up of 16 amino acids. The germline V gene encodes CDR1 MGHDK and CDR2 SYGVNS. J lost 0 bases, V lost 1 base, and 6 bases had no gene match. The CDR3 DNA is TGTGCCAGCAGTGAATCAGTTGGGACAGTCTCCTACGAGCAGTACTTC. The encoded protein is CASSESVGTVSYEQYF.

This chain uses TRBV20-1 with TRBJ1-2, with D perhaps matching TRBD1 (6 bases). The CDR3 contains 10 residues. From germline, CDR1 is DFQATT and CDR2 SNEGSKA (reference sequence). Trimming shortened V by 7 bases and J by 4 bases, and 7 bases separated the two germline ends. The CDR3 nucleotides are TGCAGTGTGGACAGCTATGGCTACACCTTC. This sequence encodes CSVDSYGYTF.